This T cell receptor beta chain was documented in a study of identical twins (TCRdb year 2016). A note on the overall study: The study deep-sequenced TCR alpha and beta repertoires from monozygotic twins, unrelated adults of various ages and cord blood to test whether fetal clonotypes persist. Replicate twin experiments were performed at different times using different library preparation protocols to rule out contamination. The investigation overall reported the following: Invariant T cells such as MAIT and iNKT could partly confound zero-insertion analyses, though diverse VJ usage argued against this for most clonotypes. Compared with coincidental sharing between unrelated individuals, out-of-frame TCR alpha sequences shared between twins showed an excess of sequences with low generation probability. In beta out-of-frame sequences, excess twin sharing was weaker, because having fewer shared sequences lowered the signal-to-noise ratio. Because the same donors could not be followed over many years, conclusions were based on cross-sectional statistical analysis. Abundant cord blood beta clonotypes carried fewer insertions; young adult naive repertoires showed a weaker similar trend, while memory repertoires showed none. In monozygotic twins, recombination models systematically underestimated out-of-frame TCR alpha sharing, but the models matched the sharing seen between unrelated individuals.

This clonotype was seen only a few times. Its antigen is still unknown. Base qualities are not recorded, but no much larger clone differs from it by a single base. The method behind the library was 5' RACE. TCRdb names Illumina HiSeq 2000 as the instrument used. Template switching introduced a universal primer binding site; the final cDNA contained a unique molecular identifier, enabling accurate counting of TCR cDNA molecules. Specific primers in the conserved constant-segment region were used to synthesize first-strand cDNA for the TCR alpha and beta chains. Each cDNA library was double barcoded, with a SMART-Mk sample barcode plus Illumina barcodes, to control for contamination. TruSeq adapter sequences, together with Illumina sample barcodes, were added in two successive PCR steps. The Illumina HiSeq platform was used with custom primers to sequence TCR alpha and beta cDNA libraries. The published analysis was carried out like this. Unique molecular identifiers were extracted from raw reads with MiGEC, and CDR3 positions were determined with MiXCR. Recombination models were inferred per individual with the repgenHMM and IGoR tools using an EM algorithm. Shared clonotype analysis was performed with the tcR package in R, normalizing sharing by the product of cloneset sizes. To study raw recombination without the effects of thymic and clonal selection, out-of-frame nonproductive sequences were analyzed. TCRdb itself trimmed the public reads at Q25 with fastp, ran MiXCR and retained productive beta chains. Entries that share a CDR3 protein sequence are merged under the most common genes and DNA. Here the V and J calls rest on TCRdb's processing, not on the authors' analysis. The sample table shows some 600,000 distinct CDR3 sequences, and about 7.1% are seen once. The top ten constitute 1.5% to 2% of the sample.

Including the terminal cysteine and phenylalanine, the CDR3 comprises 17 residues. Left in the record is the CDR3 DNA by itself, 51 bases read in frame from the first base. Clipping removes 6 bases from V and 3 bases from J, with 15 as the unmatched junction base count. Via the germline V gene, CDR1 is KGHSH and CDR2 LQKENI. Only healthy Caucasian donors were included. The twin cohort consisted of three pairs of female monozygotic twins, all aged about 18 to 29 years. Peripheral blood mononuclear cells were used as the source from which RNA for TCR libraries was isolated. The same sample was also used in a study of yellow fever vaccine responses in identical twins. As that second study puts it: The T cell response to vaccination in identical twins was reported by the authors to appear partly convergent and partly personalized. In the study, vaccine-responding T cell clones were precisely tracked in identical twins.

The sequenced sample consisted of PBMCs. Recombination joined TRBV18 with TRBJ1-1, with 8 bases aligning to TRBD1. The clonotype originates from a woman younger than 35 in good health. The CDR3 protein is CASSPTGVEVWDTEAFF. The sequenced DNA: TGTGCCAGCTCGCCGACAGGGGTAGAGGTCTGGGACACTGAAGCTTTCTTT.